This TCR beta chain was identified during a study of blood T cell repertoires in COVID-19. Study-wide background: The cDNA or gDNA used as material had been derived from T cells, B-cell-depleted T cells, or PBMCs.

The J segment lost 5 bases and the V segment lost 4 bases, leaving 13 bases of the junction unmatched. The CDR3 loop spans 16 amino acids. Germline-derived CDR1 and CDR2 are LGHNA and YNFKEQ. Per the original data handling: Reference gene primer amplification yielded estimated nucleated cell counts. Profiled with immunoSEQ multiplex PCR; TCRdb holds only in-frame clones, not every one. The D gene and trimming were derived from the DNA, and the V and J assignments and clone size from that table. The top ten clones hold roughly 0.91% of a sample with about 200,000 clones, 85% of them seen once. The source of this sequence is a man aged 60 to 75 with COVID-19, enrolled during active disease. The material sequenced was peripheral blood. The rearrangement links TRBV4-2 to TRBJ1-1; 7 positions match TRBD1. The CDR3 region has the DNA TGTGCCAGCAGCCTCAGGGGGTTAGCCAGTGGGACTGAAGCTTTCTTT. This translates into CASSLRGLASGTEAFF.